What follows is one T cell receptor (beta chain) and its context. Trimming left V 10 bases short and J 5 bases short, with 26 bases between. The germline V gene has CDR1 WSHSY and CDR2 SAAADI. CDR3 size: 17 residues. This sample is drawn from a study of cytomegalovirus exposure and HLA in healthy donors. Use of 60 Vbeta and 13 Jbeta primers characterized the PCR. Clones were read by immunoSEQ multiplex PCR, and TCRdb kept only the in-frame ones, dropping some. This table has 150,000 or so clones, 70% to 80% appearing once. The source is a man aged 30-40 years in good health and CMV-seropositive. Sequencing was carried out using PBMCs. The chain carries TRBV10-2 and TRBJ2-2; possibly TRBD1 for D (6 bases). CDR3 in amino acids: CATQRAGAPRGTGELFF. For the CDR3, the DNA is TGCGCCACCCAAAGGGCAGGGGCACCTCGAGGGACCGGGGAGCTGTTTTTT.